This entry features one TCR beta chain sequence. CDR3 length: 14 amino acids. Trimming cost V 5 bases and J 6 bases; bases outside gene matches: 7. Germline CDR1 and CDR2: SGHVS and FNYEAQ. This specimen comes from a study of blood T cell repertoires in COVID-19. Turning to the study itself: Acute and convalescent COVID-19 specimens originated in the United States, Italy and Spain. PBMCs, B-cell-depleted T cells, or T cells were the source of the cDNA or gDNA that made up the material.

Original processing notes: For nucleated cells, counts were estimated from reference gene primer amplification. Sequenced by immunoSEQ multiplex PCR; TCRdb stores in-frame clones only, minus some. Clone size and V and J calls were adopted from that table, with D and trimming inferred from the DNA. Of 450,000 or so clones listed, 70% to 90% are singletons. Seattle enrolled patients during active infection and tracked them longitudinally. Sequencing was done on a sample of peripheral blood. V usage is TRBV7-6 and J usage is TRBJ2-7; 10 bases align to TRBD1. The receptor was derived from a man aged 18-30 years with COVID-19, enrolled during active disease. CDR3 DNA: TGTGCCAGCAGCGCTTCGACAGGGGGCGTCGAGCAGTACTTC. This gives the protein CASSASTGGVEQYF.